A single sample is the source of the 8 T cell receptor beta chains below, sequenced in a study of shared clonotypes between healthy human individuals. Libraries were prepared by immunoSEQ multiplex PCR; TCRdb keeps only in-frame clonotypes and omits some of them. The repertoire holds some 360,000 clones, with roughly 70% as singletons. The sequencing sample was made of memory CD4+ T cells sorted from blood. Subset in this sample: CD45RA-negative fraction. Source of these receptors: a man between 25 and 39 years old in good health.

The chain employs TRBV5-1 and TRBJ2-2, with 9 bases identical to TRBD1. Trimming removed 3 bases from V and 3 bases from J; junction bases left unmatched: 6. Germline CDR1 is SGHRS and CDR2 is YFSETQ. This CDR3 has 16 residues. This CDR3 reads CASSSTGGRDTGELFF. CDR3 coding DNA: TGCGCCAGCAGCTCCACAGGGGGCAGGGACACCGGGGAGCTGTTTTTT.

The CDR3 here is CASSSQGDYGYTF. The CDR3 region has the DNA TGTGCCAGCAGTTCTCAGGGGGACTATGGCTACACCTTC. This chain connects TRBV27 to TRBJ1-2; 7 bases fit TRBD1. The V gene's germline CDR1 is MNHEY and CDR2 SMNVEV (reference sequence). The length of the CDR3 is 13 residues. The V segment lost 4 bases and the J segment 3 bases; nucleotides outside the gene matches: 2.

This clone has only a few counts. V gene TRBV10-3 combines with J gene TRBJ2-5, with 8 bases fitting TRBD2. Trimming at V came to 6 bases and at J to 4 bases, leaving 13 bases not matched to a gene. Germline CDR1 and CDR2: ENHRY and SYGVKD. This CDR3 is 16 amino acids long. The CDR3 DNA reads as TGTGCCATCAGCCCTTCCCCGGGGGGGGGCGGAGAGACCCAGTACTTC. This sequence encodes CAISPSPGGGGETQYF.

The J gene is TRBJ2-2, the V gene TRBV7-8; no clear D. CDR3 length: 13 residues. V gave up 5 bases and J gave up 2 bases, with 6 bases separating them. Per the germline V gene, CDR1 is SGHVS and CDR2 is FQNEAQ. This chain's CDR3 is CASSTYNTGELFF. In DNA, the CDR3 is TGTGCCAGCAGCACCTATAACACCGGGGAGCTGTTTTTT.

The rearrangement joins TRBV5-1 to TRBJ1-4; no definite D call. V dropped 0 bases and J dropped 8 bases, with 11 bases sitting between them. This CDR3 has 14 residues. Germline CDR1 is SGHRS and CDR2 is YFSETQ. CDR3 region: CASSLAVGGEKLFF. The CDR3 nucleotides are TGCGCCAGCAGCTTGGCCGTGGGCGGCGAAAAACTGTTTTTT.

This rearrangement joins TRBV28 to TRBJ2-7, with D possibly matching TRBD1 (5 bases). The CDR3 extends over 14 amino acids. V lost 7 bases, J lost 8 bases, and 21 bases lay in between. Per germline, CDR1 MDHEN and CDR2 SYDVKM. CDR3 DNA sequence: TGTGCCAGCACCGCCTCCCGCACAGGATACAAGCAGTACTTC. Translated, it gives CASTASRTGYKQYF.

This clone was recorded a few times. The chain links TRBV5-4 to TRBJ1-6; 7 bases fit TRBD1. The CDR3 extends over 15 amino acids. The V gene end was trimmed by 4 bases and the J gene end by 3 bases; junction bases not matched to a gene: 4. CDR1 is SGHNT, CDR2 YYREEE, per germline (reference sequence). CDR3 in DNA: TGTGCCAGCAGCGGCGGGACAGACTATAATTCACCCCTCCACTTT. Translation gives CASSGGTDYNSPLHF.

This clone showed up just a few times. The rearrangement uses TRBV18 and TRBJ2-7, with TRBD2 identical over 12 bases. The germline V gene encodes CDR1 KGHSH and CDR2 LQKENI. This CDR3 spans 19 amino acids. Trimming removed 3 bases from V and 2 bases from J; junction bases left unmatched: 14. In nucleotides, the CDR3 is TGTGCCAGCTCACCCGATTACTATTGGACTAGCGGGGCCACCTACGAGCAGTACTTC. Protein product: CASSPDYYWTSGATYEQYF.